The sequence of this T cell receptor beta chain was determined in a study of T-cell reconstitution after alpha-beta-depleted transplantation in children. Study-wide points: One year after transplant, T-cell counts and diversity came mostly from newly produced T cells.

This clonotype was observed at least ten times. Its antigen is still unknown. During its preparation, the TCRbeta library received unique molecular identifiers. TCRdb fed the PCR reads into MiXCR, producing one record per CDR3 protein. The sample includes 400,000 to 550,000 distinct CDR3 sequences, roughly a tenth of them seen just once. The sequence came from a child aged 2-15 years with inherited bone marrow failure, due to receive a stem cell transplant. The sequenced sample was PBMCs, obtained before TCRalphabeta/CD19-depleted stem cell transplant.

CDR3 region: CASSQARQGMGNTEAFF. CDR3 nucleotide sequence: TGCGCCAGCAGCCAGGCCCGACAGGGGATGGGGAACACTGAAGCTTTCTTT. The chain carries TRBV4-3 and TRBJ1-1; TRBD1 matches at 8 bases. The CDR3 runs 17 residues. CDR1 LGHNA and CDR2 YSLEER come from the germline V gene. V lost 3 bases to trimming and J lost 1 base; unmatched junction nucleotides: 10.